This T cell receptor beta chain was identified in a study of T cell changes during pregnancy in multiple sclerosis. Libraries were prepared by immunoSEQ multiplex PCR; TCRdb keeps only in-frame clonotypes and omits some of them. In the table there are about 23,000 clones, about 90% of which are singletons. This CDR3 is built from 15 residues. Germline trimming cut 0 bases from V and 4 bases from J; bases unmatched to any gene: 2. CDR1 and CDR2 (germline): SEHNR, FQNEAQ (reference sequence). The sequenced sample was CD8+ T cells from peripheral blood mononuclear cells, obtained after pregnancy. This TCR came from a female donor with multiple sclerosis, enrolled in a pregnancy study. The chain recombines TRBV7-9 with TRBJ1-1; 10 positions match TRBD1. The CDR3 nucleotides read TGTGCCAGCAGCTTAGCGGGACAGGGGTCCACTGAAGCTTTCTTT. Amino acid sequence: CASSLAGQGSTEAFF.